Each of the 9 T cell receptor beta chains below was sequenced from the same sample in a study of CD8 T cells in Susac syndrome. The RNA, about 0.45 to 1 ug, was put through reverse transcription using random hexamers. TCRdb ran MiXCR on the immunoSEQ multiplex PCR reads and lists one entry per CDR3 protein. Here the sample spans about 150,000 distinct CDR3 sequences, around 95% being singletons. The sample was CD4+ T cells from PBMCs. The receptors derive from a human donor with multiple sclerosis.

The V and J genes are TRBV20-1 and TRBJ1-3, with 7 bases aligning to TRBD1. The germline gives CDR1 DFQATT, CDR2 SNEGSKA (reference sequence). The CDR3 length is 15 residues. Trimming cost V 3 bases and J 7 bases; bases outside gene matches: 12. CDR3 nucleotide sequence: TGCAGTGCTAGTGATTACAGGGGATCGGGCAACACCATATATTTT. As protein: CSASDYRGSGNTIYF.

V and J are TRBV9 and TRBJ2-7, with a tentative D call TRBD2 (5 bases). CDR1 and CDR2 (germline): SGDLS, YYNGEE. The ends were cut back, 4 bases at V and 0 bases at J, with 14 bases in the middle. The CDR3 has 15 residues. CDR3 residues: CASSTAAGSSYEQYF. Written as DNA, the CDR3 is TGTGCCAGCAGCACCGCGGCGGGCTCCTCCTACGAGCAGTACTTC.

The CDR3 DNA sequence: TGTGCCAGCAGCTTAGCGGGACAAGATACGCAGTATTTT. Translation: CASSLAGQDTQYF. The rearrangement links TRBV7-9 to TRBJ2-3, with D possibly matching TRBD1 (6 bases). CDR3 size: 13 residues. Deletions cut 0 bases from V and 5 bases from J, with 6 bases between. In germline, CDR1 is SEHNR, CDR2 FQNEAQ (reference sequence).

This chain uses TRBV20-1 with TRBJ1-6; 11 nucleotides align to TRBD1. This CDR3 has 14 amino acids. CDR1 and CDR2 from the germline V gene are DFQATT and SNEGSKA (reference sequence). V dropped 4 bases and J dropped 14; count of bases not matched to a gene: 10. Here the CDR3 reads CSAMAGTGGWSLHF. CDR3 nucleotides: TGCAGTGCTATGGCCGGGACAGGGGGATGGTCCCTCCACTTT.

J is TRBJ1-1 and V is TRBV7-8, with a weak D call TRBD1 (6 bases). The germline CDR1 and CDR2 sequences are SGHVS and FQNEAQ. CDR3 length: 13 residues. Trimming removed 10 bases at V and 0 bases at J, with 12 bases between. CDR3 residues: CATRTGMNTEAFF. The CDR3 nucleotides read TGTGCCACCCGTACAGGGATGAACACTGAAGCTTTCTTT.

The chain recombines TRBV19 with TRBJ1-2, with 8 bases that match TRBD1. Germline CDR1 and CDR2: LNHDA and SQIVND (reference sequence). Unmatched junction bases numbered 11, after V lost 6 bases and J lost 8 bases. The CDR3 covers 14 residues. DNA of the CDR3: TGTGCCAGTAGGAAAGCGGACAGGGAGGTCGGCTACACCTTC. Encoded protein: CASRKADREVGYTF.

The rearrangement uses TRBV7-9 and TRBJ2-7; 10 bases fit TRBD2. Unmatched junction bases numbered 9, after V lost 2 bases and J lost 2 bases. The CDR3 is 17 residues long. The V gene's germline CDR1 is SEHNR and CDR2 FQNEAQ (reference sequence). This chain's CDR3 is CASSLSLAGAKTYEQYF. CDR3 nucleotides: TGTGCCAGCAGCTTATCCCTAGCGGGGGCGAAAACCTACGAGCAGTACTTC. Supplemented by reference TRBV7-9 and TRBJ2-7, the full variable domain reads DTGVSQNPRHKITKRGQNVTFRCDPISEHNRLYWYRQTLGQGPEFLTYFQNEAQLEKSRLLSDRFSAERPKGSFSTLEIQRTEQGDSAMYLCASSLSLAGAKTYEQYFGPGTRLTVT.

The chain recombines TRBV9 with TRBJ2-7; TRBD1 agrees at 7 bases. J gave up 2 bases and V 2 bases, and 7 bases lay outside the gene matches. The CDR3 is 15 residues long. Germline CDR1 SGDLS, CDR2 YYNGEE. The CDR3 DNA reads as TGTGCCAGCAGCGTTGGGACAGCCAAACCCTACGAGCAGTACTTC. This translates into CASSVGTAKPYEQYF.

The chain links TRBV15 to TRBJ2-7; 7 bases fit TRBD2. CDR3 length: 16 residues. Per the germline V gene, CDR1 is LNHNV and CDR2 is YYDKDF (reference sequence). The V gene end was trimmed by 1 base and the J gene end by 1 base; junction bases not matched to a gene: 7. Here the CDR3 DNA reads TGTGCCACCAGCAGAGCCGGGGGTAGCGGGTCCTACGAGCAGTACTTC. Translation gives CATSRAGGSGSYEQYF.